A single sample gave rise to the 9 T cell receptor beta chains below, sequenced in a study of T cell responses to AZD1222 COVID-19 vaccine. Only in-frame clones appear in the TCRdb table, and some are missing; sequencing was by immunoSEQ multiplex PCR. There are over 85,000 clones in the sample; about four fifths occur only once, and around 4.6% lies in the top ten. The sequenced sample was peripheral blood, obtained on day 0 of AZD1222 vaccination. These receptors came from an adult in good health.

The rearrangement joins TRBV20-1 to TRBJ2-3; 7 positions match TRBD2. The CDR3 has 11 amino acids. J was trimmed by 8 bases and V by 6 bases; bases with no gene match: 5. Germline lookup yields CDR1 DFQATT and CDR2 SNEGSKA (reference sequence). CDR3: CSAPGTTTQYF. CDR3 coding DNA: TGCAGTGCCCCCGGGACTACTACGCAGTATTTT.

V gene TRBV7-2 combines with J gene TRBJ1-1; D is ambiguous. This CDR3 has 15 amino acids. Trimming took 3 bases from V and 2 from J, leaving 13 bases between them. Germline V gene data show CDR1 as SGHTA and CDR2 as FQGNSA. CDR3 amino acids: CASSFVGFGNTEAFF. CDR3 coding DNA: TGTGCCAGCAGCTTCGTGGGTTTTGGAAACACTGAAGCTTTCTTT.

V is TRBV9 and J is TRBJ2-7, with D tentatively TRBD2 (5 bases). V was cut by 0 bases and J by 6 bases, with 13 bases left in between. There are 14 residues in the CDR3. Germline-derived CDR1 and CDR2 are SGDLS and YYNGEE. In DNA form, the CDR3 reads TGTGCCAGCAGCGTAGTTGGCGGGCCCTCCGAGCAGTACTTC. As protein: CASSVVGGPSEQYF.

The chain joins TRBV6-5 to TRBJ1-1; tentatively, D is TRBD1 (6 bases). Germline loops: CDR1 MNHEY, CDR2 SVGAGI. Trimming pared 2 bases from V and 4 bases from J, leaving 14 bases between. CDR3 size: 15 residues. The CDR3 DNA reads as TGTGCCAGCAGTTACATGGCAGGGGCGCCCACTGAAGCTTTCTTT. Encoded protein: CASSYMAGAPTEAFF.

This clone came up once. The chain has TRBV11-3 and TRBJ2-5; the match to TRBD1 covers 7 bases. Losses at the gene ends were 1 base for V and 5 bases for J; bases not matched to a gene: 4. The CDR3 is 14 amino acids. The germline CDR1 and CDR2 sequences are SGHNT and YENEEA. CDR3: CASSLARGRETQYF. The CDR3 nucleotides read TGTGCCAGCAGCTTAGCTAGGGGGCGGGAGACCCAGTACTTC.

CDR3 protein: CASSFGGLAGGTNEQFF. The CDR3 coding sequence is TGTGCCAGCAGCTTCGGGGGCCTAGCGGGAGGTACCAATGAGCAGTTCTTC. The rearrangement links TRBV7-2 to TRBJ2-1; 11 positions match TRBD2. The V and J ends lost 3 bases and 6 bases, in that order; junction bases with no gene match: 10. CDR1 SGHTA and CDR2 FQGNSA come from the germline V gene. This CDR3 is built from 17 residues.

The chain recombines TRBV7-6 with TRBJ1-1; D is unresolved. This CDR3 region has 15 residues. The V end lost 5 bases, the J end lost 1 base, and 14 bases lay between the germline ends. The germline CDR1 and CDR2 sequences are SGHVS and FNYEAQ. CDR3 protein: CASSPSGIPNTEAFF. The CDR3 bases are TGTGCCAGCAGCCCTTCCGGGATCCCGAACACTGAAGCTTTCTTT.

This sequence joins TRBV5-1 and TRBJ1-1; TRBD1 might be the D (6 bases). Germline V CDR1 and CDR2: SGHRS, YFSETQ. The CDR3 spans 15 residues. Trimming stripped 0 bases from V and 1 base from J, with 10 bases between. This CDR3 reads CASSLDPTGNTEAFF. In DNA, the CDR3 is TGCGCCAGCAGCTTGGATCCGACAGGGAACACTGAAGCTTTCTTT.

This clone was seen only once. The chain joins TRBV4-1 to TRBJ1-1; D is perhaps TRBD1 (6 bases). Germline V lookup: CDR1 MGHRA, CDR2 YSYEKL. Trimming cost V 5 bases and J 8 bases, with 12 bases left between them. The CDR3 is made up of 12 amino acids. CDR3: CASSWGADEAFF. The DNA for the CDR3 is TGCGCCAGCAGCTGGGGGGCGGACGAAGCTTTCTTT.